Below are 16 T cell receptor beta chains sequenced from a single sample in a study of HIV-infected patients and healthy controls. The repertoire came from unfractionated whole blood and reflected all unsorted peripheral T cells. About 450 ng RNA was reverse transcribed with alpha and beta constant-region primers. Using multiplexing indices, alpha and beta chain libraries were generated apart by chain-specific third strand synthesis. TCRdb ran MiXCR on the 5' RACE reads and lists one entry per CDR3 protein. The table includes tens of thousands of distinct CDR3 sequences, approximately 9% detected once. Material for sequencing was blood. The receptors were gathered from an adult in good health.

A word on this clonotype: The conserved final phenylalanine or tryptophan is absent from the CDR3, which likely points to a read error. The chain is built from TRBV11-2 and TRBJ2-4; TRBD2 might be the D (6 bases). This CDR3 has 16 amino acids. V dropped 5 bases and J dropped 0 bases, with 14 bases sitting between them. Per germline, CDR1 SGHAT and CDR2 FQNNGV. The CDR3, as DNA: TGTGCCAGCAGCGCCGGCGGGGTCGTAGCCAAAAACATTCAGTACTGC. Its translation is CASSAGGVVAKNIQYC.

This clonotype was seen many times. CDR3 sequence (DNA): TGCGCCAGCCAGGGGCCGGGCACTGAAGCTTTCTTT. Its translation is CASQGPGTEAFF. This sequence joins TRBV4-1 and TRBJ1-1; TRBD1 might be the D (6 bases). The V and J ends lost 8 bases and 4 bases respectively, with 11 bases between them. CDR3 length: 12 amino acids. The germline V gene has CDR1 MGHRA and CDR2 YSYEKL.

V usage is TRBV18 and J usage is TRBJ2-7, with 14 nucleotides matching TRBD2. CDR1 and CDR2 (germline): KGHSH, LQKENI. The V segment lost 6 bases and the J segment 0 bases; nucleotides outside the gene matches: 7. This CDR3 is 17 amino acids long. CDR3 DNA: TGTGCCAGCTCCCAAGGACTAGCGGGGGGTTACTCCTACGAGCAGTACTTC. Protein sequence: CASSQGLAGGYSYEQYF.

By sample share, this clonotype is large. The V call is TRBV28, the J call TRBJ1-2; D is perhaps TRBD1 (6 bases). Trimming stripped 1 base from V and 4 bases from J, with 13 bases between. CDR3 length: 15 amino acids. CDR1 and CDR2 (germline): MDHEN, SYDVKM. The CDR3 region is CASSLLKGTSYGYTF. CDR3 nucleotide sequence: TGTGCCAGCAGTTTATTGAAAGGGACATCCTATGGCTACACCTTC.

The table lists this clonotype with many counts. J is TRBJ2-3 and V is TRBV7-9; no firm D call. The germline V gene has CDR1 SEHNR and CDR2 FQNEAQ (reference sequence). V was pared by 6 bases and J by 6 bases, with 10 bases between. This CDR3 is 12 amino acids long. The CDR3 reads CASRRTLDTQYF. The CDR3 DNA reads as TGTGCCAGCAGGCGTACCTTGGATACGCAGTATTTT. Full variable domain (missing parts from reference TRBV7-9 and TRBJ2-3): DTGVSQNPRHKITKRGQNVTFRCDPISEHNRLYWYRQTLGQGPEFLTYFQNEAQLEKSRLLSDRFSAERPKGSFSTLEIQRTEQGDSAMYLCASRRTLDTQYFGPGTRLTVL.

This clonotype was counted at least ten times. The chain couples TRBV5-1 to TRBJ1-1, with 9 bases aligning to TRBD1. Germline trimming cut 4 bases from V and 1 base from J; bases unmatched to any gene: 5. CDR1 is SGHRS and CDR2 is YFSETQ in the germline V gene. This CDR3 contains 15 residues. CDR3 bases: TGCGCCAGCAGCGGGGGACAGGGATGGAACACTGAAGCTTTCTTT. Its protein is CASSGGQGWNTEAFF. The variable domain in full, with the rest retrieved from reference TRBV5-1 and TRBJ1-1, is KAGVTQTPRYLIKTRGQQVTLSCSPISGHRSVSWYQQTPGQGLQFLFEYFSETQRNKGNFPGRFSGRQFSNSRSEMNVSTLELGDSALYLCASSGGQGWNTEAFFGQGTRLTVV.

This clonotype was found many times. V usage is TRBV5-5 and J usage is TRBJ1-5, with 11 bases identical to TRBD1. Per the germline V gene, CDR1 is SGHKS and CDR2 is YYEKEE (reference sequence). The V gene end was trimmed by 4 bases and the J gene end by 2 bases; junction bases not matched to a gene: 8. The CDR3 spans 17 residues. CDR3 in amino acids: CASSAGQGGGGNQPQHF. In DNA form, the CDR3 reads TGTGCCAGCAGCGCGGGACAGGGGGGAGGAGGCAATCAGCCCCAGCATTTT.

This clonotype ranks as medium-sized. V gene TRBV4-3 combines with J gene TRBJ2-5; the match to TRBD2 covers 7 bases. Germline values: CDR1 LGHNA, CDR2 YSLEER. J gave up 5 bases and V 0 bases, and 12 bases lay outside the gene matches. The CDR3 has 17 residues. In DNA form, the CDR3 reads TGCGCCAGCAGCCAAGAGGGGCCTAGCGGAGGGGTCGAGACCCAGTACTTC. The encoded protein is CASSQEGPSGGVETQYF.

The sample holds many counts of this clonotype. The gene calls are TRBV6-5 and TRBJ2-6; D uncertain. CDR3 length equals 18 residues. Trimming removed 6 bases at V and 0 bases at J, with 18 bases between. Germline CDR1 is MNHEY and CDR2 is SVGAGI. The CDR3 DNA is TGTGCCAGCAGCCCACACACTACGTGGGACTCTGGGGCCAACGTCCTGACTTTC. It yields the protein CASSPHTTWDSGANVLTF.

This clonotype occurred many times. The chain has TRBV6-2 or TRBV6-3 and TRBJ1-5; D may be TRBD1 (5 bases). CDR1 is MNHEY and CDR2 is SVGEGT in the germline V gene. The CDR3 is 14 residues long. The V and J ends lost 6 bases and 2 bases respectively, with 11 bases between them. CDR3 residues: CASRVGVGNQPQHF. CDR3 nucleotide sequence: TGTGCCAGCAGAGTGGGGGTAGGCAATCAGCCCCAGCATTTT.

This clonotype has a count of ten or more. The rearrangement links TRBV5-5 to TRBJ2-3; D is ambiguous. Germline CDR1 and CDR2: SGHKS and YYEKEE (reference sequence). V was pared by 1 base and J by 1 base, with 16 bases between. The CDR3 loop spans 17 amino acids. The CDR3 DNA sequence: TGTGCCAGCAGCTTGTATTCTCTGGCGTGGGGCACAGATACGCAGTATTTT. Protein: CASSLYSLAWGTDTQYF.

This clonotype has only a few counts. The chain joins TRBV7-9 to TRBJ1-1; D is unclear. The CDR3 has 14 amino acids. Germline-derived CDR1 and CDR2 are SEHNR and FQNEAQ (reference sequence). Trimming removed 1 base at V and 5 bases at J, with 11 bases between. The CDR3, as DNA: TGTGCCAGCAGCTTAGGGTTCCCATGGACTGAAGCTTTCTTT. It translates to CASSLGFPWTEAFF.

This clonotype was picked up many times. The V call is TRBV6-5, the J call TRBJ2-6; D is perhaps TRBD1 (6 bases). The CDR3 is 18 residues long. V lost 6 bases and J lost 0, with 18 bases in between. Germline CDR1 MNHEY, CDR2 SVGAGI. The CDR3 sequence: CASRRTGTRYSGANVLTF. For the CDR3, the DNA is TGTGCCAGCAGGCGAACAGGGACCCGATACTCTGGGGCCAACGTCCTGACTTTC.

This clonotype was seen repeatedly, ten times or more. The chain links TRBV7-6 to TRBJ2-3; 10 positions match TRBD2. The CDR3 has 17 residues. Germline V CDR1 and CDR2: SGHVS, FNYEAQ. Germline trimming cut 4 bases from V and 6 bases from J; bases unmatched to any gene: 13. Written as DNA, the CDR3 is TGTGCCAGCAGCTCTTCTAGCGGGGGCGCCGTTCTGGATACGCAGTATTTT. Translation gives CASSSSSGGAVLDTQYF.

A few counts support this clonotype. J is TRBJ2-1 and V is TRBV2, with TRBD1 as a possible D gene (6 bases). V was cut by 7 bases and J by 6 bases, with 13 bases left in between. CDR3 length: 13 amino acids. Germline loops: CDR1 SNHLY, CDR2 FYNNEI. CDR3 in amino acids: CASTYGQFNEQFF. CDR3 coding DNA: TGTGCCAGCACCTATGGACAGTTCAATGAGCAGTTCTTC. The full variable domain, in which reference TRBV2 and TRBJ2-1 provide the parts outside the CDR3, is EPEVTQTPSHQVTQMGQEVILRCVPISNHLYFYWYRQILGQKVEFLVSFYNNEISEKSEIFDDQFSVERPDGSNFTLKIRSTKLEDSAMYFCASTYGQFNEQFFGPGTRLTVL.

The table lists this clonotype with many counts. V gene TRBV6-6 combines with J gene TRBJ1-1; D gene ambiguous. Germline CDR1 MNHNY, CDR2 SVGAGI (reference sequence). The CDR3 contains 13 residues. Trimming left V 6 bases short and J 4 bases short, with 12 bases between. The CDR3 sequence is CASRGGMGTEAFF. The CDR3 DNA sequence: TGTGCCAGCAGGGGAGGGATGGGCACTGAAGCTTTCTTT.